This T cell receptor (beta chain) stems from a study of T-cell reconstitution after alpha-beta-depleted transplantation in children. Study-wide results and caveats: It was surviving recipient T cells and thymic progenitors that gave some patients high TCRbeta diversity at day 60.

During its preparation, the TCRbeta library received unique molecular identifiers. TCRdb re-called the PCR reads through MiXCR, storing one row per CDR3 protein. The sample has 500,000 to 600,000 distinct CDR3 sequences, over 25% seen once; the top ten hold under 45%. Regarding this clonotype: The antigen is undetermined.

The CDR3 contains 12 residues. Germline lookup yields CDR1 DFQATT and CDR2 SNEGSKA (reference sequence). Trimming stripped 1 base from V and 6 bases from J, with 10 bases between. V and J are TRBV20-1 and TRBJ2-7; D might be TRBD1 (6 bases). This TCR was sampled from a boy under two years old with Wiskott-Aldrich syndrome, due to receive a stem cell transplant. The sample here was PBMCs, taken before TCRalphabeta/CD19-depleted stem cell transplant. DNA of the CDR3: TGCAGTGCTAGAGGGACAGCCTTCGAGCAGTACTTC. Translation: CSARGTAFEQYF.